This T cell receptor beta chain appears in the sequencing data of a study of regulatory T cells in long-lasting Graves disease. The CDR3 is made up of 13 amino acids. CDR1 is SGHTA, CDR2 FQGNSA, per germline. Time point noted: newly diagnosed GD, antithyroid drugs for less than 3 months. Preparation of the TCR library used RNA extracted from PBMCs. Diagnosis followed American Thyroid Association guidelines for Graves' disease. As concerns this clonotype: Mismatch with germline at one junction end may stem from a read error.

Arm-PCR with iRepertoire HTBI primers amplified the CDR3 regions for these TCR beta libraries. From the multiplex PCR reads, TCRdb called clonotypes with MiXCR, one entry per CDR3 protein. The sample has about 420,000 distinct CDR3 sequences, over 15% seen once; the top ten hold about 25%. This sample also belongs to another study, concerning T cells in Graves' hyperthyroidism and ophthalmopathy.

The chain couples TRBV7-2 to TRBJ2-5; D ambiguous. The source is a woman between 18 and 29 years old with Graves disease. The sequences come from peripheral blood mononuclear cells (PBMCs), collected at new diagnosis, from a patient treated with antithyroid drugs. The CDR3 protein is CASSPADQETQYF. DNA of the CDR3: TGCGCCAGCAGCCCGGCGGACCAAGAGACCCAGTACTTC.